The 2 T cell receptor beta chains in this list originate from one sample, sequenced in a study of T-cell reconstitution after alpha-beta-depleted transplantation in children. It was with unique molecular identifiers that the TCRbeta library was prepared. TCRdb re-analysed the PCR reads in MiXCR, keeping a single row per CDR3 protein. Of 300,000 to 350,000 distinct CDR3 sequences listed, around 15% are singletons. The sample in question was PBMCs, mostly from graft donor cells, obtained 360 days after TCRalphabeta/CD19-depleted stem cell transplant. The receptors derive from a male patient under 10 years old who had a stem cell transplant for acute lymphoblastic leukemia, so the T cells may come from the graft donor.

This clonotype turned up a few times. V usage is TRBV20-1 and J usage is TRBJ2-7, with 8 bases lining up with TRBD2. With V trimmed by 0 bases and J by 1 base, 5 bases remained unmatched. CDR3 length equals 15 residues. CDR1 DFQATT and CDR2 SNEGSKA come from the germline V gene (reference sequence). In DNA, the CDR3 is TGCAGTGCTAGAGATCGGGAGGGTGTTTCCTACGAGCAGTACTTC. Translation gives CSARDREGVSYEQYF.

The CDR3 sequence is CASSPDRGSGNTIYF. The CDR3 nucleotides read TGTGCCAGCAGCCCGGACAGGGGGTCTGGAAACACCATATATTTT. The genes are TRBV12-3 or TRBV12-4 and TRBJ1-3; 10 bases line up with TRBD1. The CDR3 contains 15 residues. V lost 6 bases and J lost 1; bases outside the gene matches: 3.